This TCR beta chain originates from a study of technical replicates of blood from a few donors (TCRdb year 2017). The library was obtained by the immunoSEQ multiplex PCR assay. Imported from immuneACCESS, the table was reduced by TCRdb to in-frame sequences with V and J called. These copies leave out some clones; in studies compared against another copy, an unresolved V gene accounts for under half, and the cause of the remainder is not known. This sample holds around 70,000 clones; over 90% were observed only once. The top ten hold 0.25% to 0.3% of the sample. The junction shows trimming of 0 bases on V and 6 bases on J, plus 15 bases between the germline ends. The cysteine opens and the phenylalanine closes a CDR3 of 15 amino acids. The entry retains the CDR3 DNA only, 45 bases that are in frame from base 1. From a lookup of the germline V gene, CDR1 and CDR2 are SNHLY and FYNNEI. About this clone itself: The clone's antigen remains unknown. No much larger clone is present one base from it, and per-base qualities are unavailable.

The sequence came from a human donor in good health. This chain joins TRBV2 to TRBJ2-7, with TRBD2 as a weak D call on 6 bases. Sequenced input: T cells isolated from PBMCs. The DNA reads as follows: TGTGCCAGCAGTGAAGCGGCGGCGGGGAAAATCGAGCAGTACTTC. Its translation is CASSEAAAGKIEQYF.